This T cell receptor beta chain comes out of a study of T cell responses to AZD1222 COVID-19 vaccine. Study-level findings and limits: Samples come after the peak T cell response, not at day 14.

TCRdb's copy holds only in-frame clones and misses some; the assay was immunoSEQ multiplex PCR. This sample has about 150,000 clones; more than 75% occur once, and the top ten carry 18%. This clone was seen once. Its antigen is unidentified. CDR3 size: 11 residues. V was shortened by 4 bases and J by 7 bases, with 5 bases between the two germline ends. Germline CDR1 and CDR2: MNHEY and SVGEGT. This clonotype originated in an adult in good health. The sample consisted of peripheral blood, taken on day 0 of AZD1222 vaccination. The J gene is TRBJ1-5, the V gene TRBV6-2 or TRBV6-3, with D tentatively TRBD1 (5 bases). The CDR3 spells CASSSGQPQHF. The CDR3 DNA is TGTGCCAGCAGTTCAGGGCAGCCCCAGCATTTT.